These T cell receptor beta chains were read from a single sample in a study of T cell changes during pregnancy in multiple sclerosis. Profiled with immunoSEQ multiplex PCR; TCRdb holds only in-frame clones, not every one. The sample consists of about 88,000 clones, 92% of them appearing once. The specimen was peripheral blood, collected in the first trimester of pregnancy. These receptors all come from a female donor with multiple sclerosis, enrolled in a pregnancy study. Both conserved end residues are part of each CDR3. Each record gives: D gene, V gene, J gene, clone size, CDR3 protein, CDR3 DNA. D genes are given only for firm matches. Rows give clone size only sometimes, using once, few, many, or a class for an expanded clone.

d_gene: TRBD2
v_gene: TRBV4-2
j_gene: TRBJ2-7
abundance: -
CDR3aa: CASSQLTGTSGSYEQYF
CDR3nt: TGTGCCAGCAGCCAACTCACCGGGACTAGCGGGAGCTACGAGCAGTACTTC

d_gene: TRBD2
v_gene: TRBV5-4
j_gene: TRBJ2-3
abundance: -
CDR3aa: CASSPQTSGSAQYF
CDR3nt: TGTGCCAGCAGCCCACAGACTAGCGGATCGGCGCAGTATTTT

d_gene: TRBD2
v_gene: TRBV19
j_gene: TRBJ2-7
abundance: -
CDR3aa: CASSIRASGMVYEQYF
CDR3nt: TGTGCCAGTAGTATTAGGGCTAGCGGGATGGTCTACGAGCAGTACTTC

d_gene: -
v_gene: TRBV28
j_gene: TRBJ1-5
abundance: -
CDR3aa: CASSPRGGPQHF
CDR3nt: TGTGCCAGCAGCCCCCGGGGGGGGCCCCAGCATTTT

d_gene: -
v_gene: TRBV5-1
j_gene: TRBJ1-1
abundance: -
CDR3aa: CASSPGGATEAFF
CDR3nt: TGCGCCAGCAGCCCCGGGGGGGCCACTGAAGCTTTCTTT

d_gene: TRBD2
v_gene: TRBV15
j_gene: TRBJ2-3
abundance: -
CDR3aa: CATSRQETSGSSYF
CDR3nt: TGTGCCACCAGCCGACAAGAGACTAGCGGGAGTTCTTATTTT

d_gene: TRBD1
v_gene: TRBV27
j_gene: TRBJ2-5
abundance: -
CDR3aa: CASSVGTGVAETQYF
CDR3nt: TGTGCCAGCAGTGTGGGGACAGGGGTCGCGGAGACCCAGTACTTC

d_gene: TRBD1
v_gene: TRBV11-1
j_gene: TRBJ1-4
abundance: -
CDR3aa: CASSLSATGYTNEKLFF
CDR3nt: TGTGCCAGCAGCTTATCAGCGACAGGGTATACTAATGAAAAACTGTTTTTT

d_gene: TRBD2
v_gene: TRBV6-1
j_gene: TRBJ2-7
abundance: once
CDR3aa: CASAQTSGGYEQYF
CDR3nt: TGTGCCAGCGCCCAGACTAGCGGGGGGTACGAGCAGTACTTC

d_gene: TRBD1
v_gene: TRBV28
j_gene: TRBJ1-1
abundance: -
CDR3aa: CASSLGGRGKDTEAFF
CDR3nt: TGTGCCAGCAGTTTAGGCGGCAGGGGGAAGGACACTGAAGCTTTCTTT

d_gene: -
v_gene: TRBV4-1
j_gene: TRBJ2-1
abundance: once
CDR3aa: CASSQDRFGNEQFF
CDR3nt: TGCGCCAGCAGCCAAGATCGATTCGGGAATGAGCAGTTCTTC

d_gene: TRBD2
v_gene: TRBV9
j_gene: TRBJ2-5
abundance: -
CDR3aa: CASSGTSGGLQETQYF
CDR3nt: TGTGCCAGCAGCGGGACTAGCGGGGGCCTCCAAGAGACCCAGTACTTC

d_gene: -
v_gene: TRBV27
j_gene: TRBJ2-7
abundance: -
CDR3aa: CASSISQGTYEQYF
CDR3nt: TGTGCCAGCAGTATATCACAGGGTACCTACGAGCAGTACTTC

d_gene: TRBD1
v_gene: TRBV4-1
j_gene: TRBJ1-2
abundance: -
CDR3aa: CASSQDIRRQGEYYYGYTF
CDR3nt: TGCGCCAGCAGCCAAGATATCCGGAGACAGGGGGAATATTACTATGGCTACACCTTC

d_gene: -
v_gene: TRBV21-1
j_gene: TRBJ2-7
abundance: -
CDR3aa: CASSKVKGRNSYEQYF
CDR3nt: TGTGCCAGCAGCAAAGTGAAAGGGAGGAACTCCTACGAGCAGTACTTC

d_gene: TRBD2
v_gene: TRBV11-2
j_gene: TRBJ2-5
abundance: once
CDR3aa: CASRREPAGAETQYF
CDR3nt: TGTGCCAGCAGGCGAGAACCAGCGGGAGCTGAGACCCAGTACTTC

d_gene: -
v_gene: TRBV5-6
j_gene: TRBJ1-2
abundance: -
CDR3aa: CASRSSLGTPLYGYTF
CDR3nt: TGTGCCAGCAGATCATCCTTAGGGACACCTCTCTATGGCTACACCTTC

d_gene: TRBD1
v_gene: TRBV7-2
j_gene: TRBJ2-3
abundance: -
CDR3aa: CASSSRTGRTDTQYF
CDR3nt: TGTGCCAGCAGCTCCCGGACAGGGCGGACAGATACGCAGTATTTT

d_gene: -
v_gene: TRBV4-3
j_gene: TRBJ1-1
abundance: -
CDR3aa: CASSQDGQGMSEAFF
CDR3nt: TGCGCCAGCAGCCAAGATGGGCAGGGAATGAGTGAAGCTTTCTTT

d_gene: -
v_gene: TRBV11-2
j_gene: TRBJ2-7
abundance: -
CDR3aa: CASSLGPEQYF
CDR3nt: TGTGCCAGCAGCTTAGGGCCCGAGCAGTACTTC

d_gene: TRBD1
v_gene: TRBV7-3
j_gene: TRBJ2-1
abundance: -
CDR3aa: CASSLGDRGAAVEQFF
CDR3nt: TGTGCCAGCAGCTTAGGGGACAGGGGCGCCGCGGTCGAGCAGTTCTTC

d_gene: TRBD2
v_gene: TRBV5-4
j_gene: TRBJ2-7
abundance: -
CDR3aa: CASSPPSGRTYEQYF
CDR3nt: TGTGCCAGCAGTCCCCCTAGCGGGAGGACCTACGAGCAGTACTTC

d_gene: TRBD1
v_gene: TRBV5-1
j_gene: TRBJ2-2
abundance: -
CDR3aa: CASSQGQGGRNTGELFF
CDR3nt: TGCGCCAGCAGCCAGGGACAGGGAGGAAGAAACACCGGGGAGCTGTTTTTT

d_gene: -
v_gene: TRBV10-3
j_gene: TRBJ1-4
abundance: -
CDR3aa: CAISESIAGEKLFF
CDR3nt: TGTGCCATCAGTGAGTCGATCGCGGGTGAAAAACTGTTTTTT

d_gene: -
v_gene: TRBV7-2
j_gene: TRBJ1-2
abundance: few
CDR3aa: CASSPTGKTAGYTF
CDR3nt: TGTGCCAGCAGCCCCACAGGGAAGACGGCGGGCTACACCTTC